These 8 T cell receptor beta chains came from one sample sequenced in a study of blood T cell repertoires in COVID-19. Sequenced by immunoSEQ multiplex PCR; TCRdb stores in-frame clones only, minus some. The sample lists around 360,000 clones; about 89% were seen once. Sample: peripheral blood. The receptors come from a woman aged 25 to 45 with COVID-19, enrolled during active disease.

V gene TRBV6-1 combines with J gene TRBJ2-6; 7 bases line up with TRBD1. The CDR3 contains 16 residues. V gave up 4 bases and J gave up 3 bases; unmatched junction bases: 6. CDR1 MNHNS and CDR2 SASEGT come from the germline V gene. CDR3 region: CASSVATGLGANVLTF. CDR3 nucleotides: TGTGCCAGCAGTGTCGCGACAGGGCTTGGGGCCAACGTCCTGACTTTC.

The chain combines TRBV9 with TRBJ2-7; TRBD1 matches 7 bases. The V gene end was trimmed by 4 bases and the J gene end by 2 bases; junction bases not matched to a gene: 9. Germline V CDR1 and CDR2: SGDLS, YYNGEE. The CDR3 has 15 residues. The CDR3 DNA sequence: TGTGCCAGCAGCCCAACCAAAACAGGGGCCTACGAGCAGTACTTC. This sequence encodes CASSPTKTGAYEQYF.

The chain employs TRBV7-8 and TRBJ2-7, with TRBD1 matching 7 bases. The germline gives CDR1 SGHVS, CDR2 FQNEAQ. This CDR3 is built from 15 residues. Germline trimming cut 1 base from V and 3 bases from J; bases unmatched to any gene: 6. The CDR3, as DNA: TGTGCCAGCAGCTTAGGGTTGGACAGGCTCTACGAGCAGTACTTC. It codes for CASSLGLDRLYEQYF.

V usage is TRBV6-5 and J usage is TRBJ1-3; D not certain. CDR1 MNHEY and CDR2 SVGAGI come from the germline V gene. V gave up 5 bases and J gave up 1 base, with 9 bases separating them. This CDR3 region has 14 residues. This CDR3 reads CASSRVESGNTIYF. The CDR3 nucleotides read TGTGCCAGCAGTCGGGTGGAATCTGGAAACACCATATATTTT.

The DNA for the CDR3 is TGTGCCAGCAGTTTGCCGTTACTAGCGGGATCCTCCTACGAGCAGTACTTC. Protein: CASSLPLLAGSSYEQYF. The chain couples TRBV28 to TRBJ2-7; 10 bases fit TRBD2. The CDR3 is 17 residues long. CDR1 MDHEN and CDR2 SYDVKM come from the germline V gene. J lost 0 bases, V lost 3 bases, and 8 bases had no gene match.

This chain uses TRBV28 with TRBJ2-2, with a tentative D call TRBD1 (6 bases). This CDR3 is 13 amino acids long. The germline V gene has CDR1 MDHEN and CDR2 SYDVKM. Trimming left V 10 bases short and J 3 bases short, with 12 bases between. CDR3 region: CATLRTDTGELFF. The CDR3, as DNA: TGTGCCACTTTAAGGACAGACACCGGGGAGCTGTTTTTT.

The J gene is TRBJ2-2, the V gene TRBV11-3; TRBD2 matches 7 bases. The CDR3 loop spans 15 amino acids. Germline V gives CDR1 SGHNT, CDR2 YENEEA. Trimming removed 5 bases from V and 5 bases from J; junction bases left unmatched: 8. The CDR3 sequence is CASSPSGTTTGELFF. The CDR3 DNA reads TGTGCCAGCAGCCCGTCCGGGACTACAACCGGGGAGCTGTTTTTT.

The chain couples TRBV6-5 to TRBJ2-5, with 14 bases matching TRBD2. This CDR3 has 14 amino acids. After removal of 10 bases from V and 5 bases from J, the junction contained 6 bases not matched to a gene. CDR1 and CDR2 from the germline V gene are MNHEY and SVGAGI. CDR3 residues: CATGLAGGPETQYF. In nucleotides, the CDR3 is TGTGCCACTGGACTAGCGGGAGGACCTGAGACCCAGTACTTC.